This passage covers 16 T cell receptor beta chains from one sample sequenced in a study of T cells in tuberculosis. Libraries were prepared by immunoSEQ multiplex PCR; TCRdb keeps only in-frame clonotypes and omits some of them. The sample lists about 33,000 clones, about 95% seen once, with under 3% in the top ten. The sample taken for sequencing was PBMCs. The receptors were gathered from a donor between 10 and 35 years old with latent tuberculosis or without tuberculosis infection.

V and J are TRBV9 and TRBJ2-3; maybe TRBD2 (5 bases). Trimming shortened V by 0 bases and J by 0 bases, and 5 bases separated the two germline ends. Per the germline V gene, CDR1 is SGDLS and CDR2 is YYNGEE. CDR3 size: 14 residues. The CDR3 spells CASSVAGSTDTQYF. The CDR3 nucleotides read TGTGCCAGCAGCGTAGCGGGAAGCACAGATACGCAGTATTTT. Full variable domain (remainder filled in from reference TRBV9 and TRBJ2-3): DSGVTQTPKHLITATGQRVTLRCSPRSGDLSVYWYQQSLDQGLQFLIQYYNGEERAKGNILERFSAQQFPDLHSELNLSSLELGDSALYFCASSVAGSTDTQYFGPGTRLTVL.

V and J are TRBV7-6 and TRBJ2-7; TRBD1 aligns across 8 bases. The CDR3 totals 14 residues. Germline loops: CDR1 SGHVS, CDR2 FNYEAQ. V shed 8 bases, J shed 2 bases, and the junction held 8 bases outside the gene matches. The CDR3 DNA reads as TGTGCCAGCCAGTCCGGGACAGGAGCCTACGAGCAGTACTTC. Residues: CASQSGTGAYEQYF. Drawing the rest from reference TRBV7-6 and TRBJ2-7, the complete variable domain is GAGVSQSPRYKVTKRGQDVALRCDPISGHVSLYWYRQALGQGPEFLTYFNYEAQQDKSGLPNDRFSAERPEGSISTLTIQRTEQRDSAMYRCASQSGTGAYEQYFGPGTRLTVT.

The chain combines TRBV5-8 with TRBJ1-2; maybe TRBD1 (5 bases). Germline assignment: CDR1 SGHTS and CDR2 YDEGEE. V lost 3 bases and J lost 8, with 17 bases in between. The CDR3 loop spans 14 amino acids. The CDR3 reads CASSSRSGGEGYTF. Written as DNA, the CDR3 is TGTGCCAGCAGCTCCCGTTCGGGGGGGGAAGGCTACACCTTC. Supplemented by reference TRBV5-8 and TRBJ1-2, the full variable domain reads EAGVTQSPTHLIKTRGQQATLRCSPISGHTSVYWYQQALGLGLQFLLWYDEGEERNRGNFPPRFSGRQFPNYSSELNVNALELEDSALYLCASSSRSGGEGYTFGSGTRLTVV.

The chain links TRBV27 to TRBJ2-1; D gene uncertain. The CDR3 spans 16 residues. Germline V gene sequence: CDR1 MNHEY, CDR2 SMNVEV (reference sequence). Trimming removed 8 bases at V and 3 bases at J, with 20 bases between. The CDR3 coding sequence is TGTGCCAGCCGCCGGATGGCAGGTCCTAACTACAATGAGCAGTTCTTC. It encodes CASRRMAGPNYNEQFF.

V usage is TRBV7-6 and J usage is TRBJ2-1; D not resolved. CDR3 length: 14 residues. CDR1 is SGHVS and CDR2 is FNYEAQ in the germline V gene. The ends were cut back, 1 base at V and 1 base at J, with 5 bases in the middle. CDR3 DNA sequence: TGTGCCAGCAGCTTAGGGGCTTCCTACAATGAGCAGTTCTTC. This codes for CASSLGASYNEQFF. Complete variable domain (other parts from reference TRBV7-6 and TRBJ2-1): GAGVSQSPRYKVTKRGQDVALRCDPISGHVSLYWYRQALGQGPEFLTYFNYEAQQDKSGLPNDRFSAERPEGSISTLTIQRTEQRDSAMYRCASSLGASYNEQFFGPGTRLTVL.

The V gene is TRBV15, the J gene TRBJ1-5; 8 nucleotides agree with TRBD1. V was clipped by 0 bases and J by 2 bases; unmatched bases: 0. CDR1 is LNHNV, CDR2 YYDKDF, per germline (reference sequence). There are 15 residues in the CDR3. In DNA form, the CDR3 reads TGTGCCACCAGCAGAGACAGGGGGCGCAATCAGCCCCAGCATTTT. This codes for CATSRDRGRNQPQHF.

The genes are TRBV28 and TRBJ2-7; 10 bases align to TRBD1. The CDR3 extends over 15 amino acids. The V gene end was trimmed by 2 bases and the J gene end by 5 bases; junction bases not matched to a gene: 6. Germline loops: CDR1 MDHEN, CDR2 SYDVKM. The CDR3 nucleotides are TGTGCCAGCAGTTTAACTGGACAGGGGGTTGACGAGCAGTACTTC. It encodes CASSLTGQGVDEQYF.

Written as DNA, the CDR3 is TGCGCCAGCAGTGAGGGGGACAGCATCTACGAGCAGTACTTC. Translation: CASSEGDSIYEQYF. The V and J genes are TRBV10-1 and TRBJ2-7; TRBD1 aligns across 7 bases. The V segment lost 2 bases and the J segment 3 bases; nucleotides outside the gene matches: 4. The germline CDR1 and CDR2 sequences are WNHNN and SYGVQD (reference sequence). This CDR3 spans 14 amino acids.

CDR3 region: CASSLNERTTNEKLFF. CDR3 coding DNA: TGCGCCAGCAGCCTAAACGAGCGTACAACTAATGAAAAACTGTTTTTT. The chain combines TRBV4-1 with TRBJ1-4; unclear D gene. The CDR3 has 16 residues. Trimming cost V 4 bases and J 0 bases, with 12 bases left between them. Germline CDR1 MGHRA, CDR2 YSYEKL.

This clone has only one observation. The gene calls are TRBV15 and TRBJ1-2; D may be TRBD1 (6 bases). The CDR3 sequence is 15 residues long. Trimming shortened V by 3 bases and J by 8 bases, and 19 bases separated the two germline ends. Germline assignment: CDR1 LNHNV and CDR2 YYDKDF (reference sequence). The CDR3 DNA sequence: TGTGCCACCAGCAGTTCAAGGAGAGGGGGAGACGGCTACACCTTC. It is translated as CATSSSRRGGDGYTF.

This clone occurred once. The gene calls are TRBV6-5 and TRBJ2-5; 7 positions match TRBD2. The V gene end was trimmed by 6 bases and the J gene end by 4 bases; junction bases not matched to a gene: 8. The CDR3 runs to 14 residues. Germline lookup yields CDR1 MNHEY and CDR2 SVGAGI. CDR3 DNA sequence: TGTGCCAGCAGCAAGACGGGGGGACGAGAGACCCAGTACTTC. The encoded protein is CASSKTGGRETQYF.

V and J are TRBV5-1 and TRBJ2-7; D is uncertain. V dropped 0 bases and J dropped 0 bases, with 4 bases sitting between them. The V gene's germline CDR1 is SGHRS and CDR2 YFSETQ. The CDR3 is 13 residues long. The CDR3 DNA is TGCGCCAGCAGCTTGGACACCTCCTACGAGCAGTACTTC. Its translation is CASSLDTSYEQYF.

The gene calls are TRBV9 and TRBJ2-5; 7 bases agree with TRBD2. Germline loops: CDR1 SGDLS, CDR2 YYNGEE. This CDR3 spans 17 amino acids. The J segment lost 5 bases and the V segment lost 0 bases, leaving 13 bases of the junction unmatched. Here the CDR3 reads CASSVESGGRGFETQYF. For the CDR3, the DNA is TGTGCCAGCAGCGTAGAATCTGGCGGGAGAGGATTTGAGACCCAGTACTTC.

CDR3 nucleotide sequence: TGTGCCAGCAGCTTAGATCCTGGTGTCGGTGGCGGGACCTACGAGCAGTACTTC. Translated, it gives CASSLDPGVGGGTYEQYF. V usage is TRBV11-2 and J usage is TRBJ2-7; a possible D gene is TRBD2 (6 bases). V shed 0 bases and J shed 2 bases, with 20 bases lying between them. Germline CDR1 SGHAT, CDR2 FQNNGV. The CDR3 covers 18 residues. Full variable domain (remainder filled in from reference TRBV11-2 and TRBJ2-7): EAGVAQSPRYKIIEKRQSVAFWCNPISGHATLYWYQQILGQGPKLLIQFQNNGVVDDSQLPKDRFSAERLKGVDSTLKIQPAKLEDSAVYLCASSLDPGVGGGTYEQYFGPGTRLTVT.

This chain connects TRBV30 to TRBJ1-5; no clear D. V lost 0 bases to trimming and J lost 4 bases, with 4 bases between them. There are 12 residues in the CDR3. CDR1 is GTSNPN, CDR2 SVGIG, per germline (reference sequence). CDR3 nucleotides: TGTGCCTGGAGTGTAGCGAATCAGCCCCAGCATTTT. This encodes CAWSVANQPQHF.

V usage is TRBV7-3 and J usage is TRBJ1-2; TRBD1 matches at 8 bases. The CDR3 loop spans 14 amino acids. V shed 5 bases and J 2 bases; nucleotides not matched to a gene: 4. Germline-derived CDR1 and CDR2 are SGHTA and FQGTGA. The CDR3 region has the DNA TGTGCCAGCAGCGACGGGACAGGCAACTATGGCTACACCTTC. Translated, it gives CASSDGTGNYGYTF.